This T cell receptor beta chain was retrieved from a study of blood T cell repertoires in COVID-19. About the study: Some COVID-19 samples were acute and others convalescent; all came from the United States, Italy and Spain.

Trimming shortened V by 4 bases and J by 1 base, and 10 bases separated the two germline ends. This CDR3 region has 14 residues. CDR1 KGHSH and CDR2 LQKENI come from the germline V gene. Sequenced by immunoSEQ multiplex PCR; TCRdb stores in-frame clones only, minus some. The data hold tens of thousands of clones, with around four fifths observed a single time. This receptor was obtained from a man in his forties or fifties with acute or convalescent COVID-19. The chain is built from TRBV18 and TRBJ1-2, with D unclear. Sample: peripheral blood. The CDR3 reads CASSLGANNYGYTF. In nucleotides, the CDR3 is TGTGCCAGCTCACTCGGTGCCAATAACTATGGCTACACCTTC.